This TCR beta chain was recorded in a study of persistence of HIV-infected CD4 T cells. The overall study: A couple of participants gave one leukapheresis sample; others gave up to about 200 mL blood repeatedly.

A remark on this clone: Its antigen is unknown.

The immunoSEQ assay was version 4, run in survey mode. Libraries were prepared by immunoSEQ multiplex PCR; TCRdb keeps only in-frame clonotypes and omits some of them. The data show approximately 30,000 clones, with around 80% seen just once and about 4.6% held by the top ten. Germline V gene lookup returns CDR1 SGHRS and CDR2 YFSETQ. This CDR3 contains 16 residues. V lost 1 base and J lost 2; bases outside the gene matches: 6. Lysates of CMV-infected fibroblasts at 10 ug/mL stimulated these cells. CD40L-negative CD69-negative CD45RO-high memory CD4+ T cells were sorted as populations depleted of antigen-responding cells.

The sequence derives from an adult man with HIV who was CMV-seropositive. Sequences were derived from CD4+ T cells sorted from PBMCs after roughly 18-hour stimulation, sampled from a patient who received antiretroviral therapy. This rearrangement joins TRBV5-1 to TRBJ2-7; 10 nucleotides line up with TRBD2. The CDR3 coding sequence is TGCGCCAGCAGCTTGAGACTAGCGGGTGGACCCTACGAGCAGTACTTC. Translation gives CASSLRLAGGPYEQYF.